The 2 T cell receptor beta chains below were found in one sample sequenced in a study of T cell repertoires in cytomegalovirus infection (dated by TCRdb to the late 2010s). The sequencer was an Illumina HiSeq 1500. TCRdb itself trimmed the public reads at Q25 with fastp, ran MiXCR and retained productive beta chains. Every entry covers one CDR3 protein and lists the most common genes and DNA from its rows. Within this sample are 150,000 to 180,000 distinct CDR3 sequences, with 20% to 25% of them counted one time only. Of the sample, 9.5% to 13% falls within the top ten clones. The sequencing input was PBMCs. The receptors come from a human donor in good health (CMV status not recorded). Some clones in this sample may be carry-over from other donors' samples.

The CDR3 bases are TGTGCCAGCAGCAAGTCCTCTGGGAATACGCAGTATTTT. It yields the protein CASSKSSGNTQYF. The chain carries TRBV5-4 and TRBJ2-3; D gene unclear. CDR1 SGHNT and CDR2 YYREEE come from the germline V gene (reference sequence). V was trimmed by 4 bases and J by 7 bases, leaving 13 bases between them. CDR3 length equals 13 residues.

The V and J genes are TRBV28 and TRBJ1-2; D remains ambiguous. The germline V and J ends were trimmed by 6 bases and 2 bases, with 16 bases remaining between them. Germline V lookup: CDR1 MDHEN, CDR2 SYDVKM. CDR3 length: 15 residues. The CDR3 reads CASRPPAVANYGYTF. The CDR3 DNA follows: TGTGCCAGCAGGCCCCCCGCGGTAGCGAACTATGGCTACACCTTC.